The 25 T cell receptor beta chains given below trace back to one sample, sequenced in a study of tumor and adjacent non-tumor tissue in lung cancer. TCRbeta libraries were built with three rounds of nested PCR, modified from ARM-PCR. TCRdb ran MiXCR on the multiplex PCR reads and lists one entry per CDR3 protein. This sample yields 120,000 or so distinct CDR3 sequences, of which around three fifths are seen a single time; around 13% belongs to the top ten. RNA was extracted from bulk tissue without any cell sorting. The sample taken for sequencing was lung tumor tissue. The receptor set was obtained from a man aged 30-40 years with non-small cell lung cancer.

J is TRBJ2-1 and V is TRBV11-1; TRBD1 agrees at 7 bases. The germline V gene encodes CDR1 SGHAT and CDR2 FQDESV (reference sequence). This CDR3 contains 13 residues. V lost 5 bases and J lost 7; bases outside the gene matches: 5. For the CDR3, the DNA is TGTGCCAGCAGCAAGGGCAGGGGGAATGAGCAGTTCTTC. As protein: CASSKGRGNEQFF. The entire variable domain, with the rest obtained from reference TRBV11-1 and TRBJ2-1, is as follows: EAEVAQSPRYKITEKSQAVAFWCDPISGHATLYWYRQILGQGPELLVQFQDESVVDDSQLPKDRFSAERLKGVDSTLKIQPAELGDSAMYLCASSKGRGNEQFFGPGTRLTVL.

This clonotype occurred a few times. This chain joins TRBV24-1 and TRBJ2-3; 12 bases are a match to TRBD2. The CDR3 is 15 amino acids. The V gene end was trimmed by 9 bases and the J gene end by 2 bases; junction bases not matched to a gene: 5. Germline V gene sequence: CDR1 KGHDR, CDR2 SFDVKD. This CDR3 reads CATSGLAGTTDTQYF. The CDR3 DNA follows: TGTGCCACCTCCGGACTAGCGGGGACCACAGATACGCAGTATTTT.

This clonotype has at least ten counts. CDR3 residues: CSARTGGRNIQYF. The CDR3 DNA is TGCAGTGCCCGCACAGGGGGCAGAAACATTCAGTACTTC. The rearrangement links TRBV20-1 to TRBJ2-4; TRBD1 matches at 9 bases. Germline V gene lookup returns CDR1 DFQATT and CDR2 SNEGSKA (reference sequence). J lost 6 bases, V lost 6 bases, and 6 bases had no gene match. The CDR3 is 13 amino acids.

This clonotype was counted between two and nine times. A read error may explain this, as a much larger clone is one base away. V is TRBV20-1 and J is TRBJ2-2; 10 bases line up with TRBD1. Unmatched junction bases numbered 6, after V lost 5 bases and J lost 9 bases. Per germline, CDR1 DFQATT and CDR2 SNEGSKA (reference sequence). The CDR3 extends over 13 amino acids. In nucleotides, the CDR3 is TGCAGTGCTTGGGACAGGGGTGCCAGGGAGCTGTTTTTT. Translating it yields CSAWDRGARELFF.

Worth noting for this clonotype: A read error is likely, as this CDR3 ends without the conserved phenylalanine or tryptophan. The chain is built from TRBV20-1 and TRBJ2-7; 7 positions match TRBD1. The CDR3 sequence is 14 residues long. Germline V gene lookup returns CDR1 DFQATT and CDR2 SNEGSKA (reference sequence). In nucleotides, the CDR3 is TGCAGTGCTAGTGGGGACAGTCCTCTCTACGAACAGTACTCC. Protein sequence: CSASGDSPLYEQYS.

In regard to this clonotype: This clone may be a read error of a much larger clone one base away. The V and J genes are TRBV20-1 and TRBJ2-3, with D perhaps matching TRBD2 (6 bases). Germline loops: CDR1 DFQATT, CDR2 SNEGSKA (reference sequence). There are 14 residues in the CDR3. CDR3 protein: CSVGTGDSFYTRYF. The CDR3 DNA sequence: TGCAGCGTAGGAACGGGAGACAGCTTTTATACGCGGTATTTT.

For the CDR3, the DNA is TGCAGTGCTAGAGATTGGCTAGCGGGGAGCGCCAGGGAGCTGTTTTTT. Translating gives CSARDWLAGSARELFF. The rearrangement joins TRBV20-1 to TRBJ2-2; 9 positions agree with TRBD2. Germline assignment: CDR1 DFQATT and CDR2 SNEGSKA (reference sequence). With 0 bases clipped from V and 9 bases from J, the junction kept 11 bases outside the gene matches. This CDR3 has 16 residues.

V is TRBV20-1 and J is TRBJ2-1, with D uncertain. The germline V and J ends were trimmed by 1 base and 8 bases, with 15 bases remaining between them. The germline V gene has CDR1 DFQATT and CDR2 SNEGSKA (reference sequence). The CDR3 totals 14 residues. CDR3 sequence (DNA): TGCAGTGCTAGAGGTTGGGCAGGTGGCGATGAGCAGTTCTTC. Its translation is CSARGWAGGDEQFF.

As concerns this clonotype: A read error may produce the germline difference seen at one junction end. This sequence joins TRBV20-1 and TRBJ2-3; 15 nucleotides match TRBD2. There are 18 residues in the CDR3. Per germline, CDR1 DFQATT and CDR2 SNEGSKA (reference sequence). The CDR3 protein is CSAPGLAGGFKGTDMQYF. The CDR3 coding sequence is TGCAGTGCTCCAGGACTAGCGGGAGGGTTTAAGGGCACAGATATGCAGTATTTT.

In the case of this clonotype: Germline and junction disagree at one end, which may indicate a read error. V gene TRBV20-1 combines with J gene TRBJ2-1, with 7 bases aligning to TRBD1. The CDR3 is 14 residues long. Germline V lookup: CDR1 DFQATT, CDR2 SNEGSKA (reference sequence). CDR3 nucleotide sequence: TGCAGTGCTATCGGACAGGATTGGGACAATGAGCAGTTTTTC. This gives the protein CSAIGQDWDNEQFF.

As concerns this clonotype: This may come from a read error, since a much larger clone is one base off. V usage is TRBV4-2 and J usage is TRBJ2-2, with no clear D. CDR1 and CDR2 (germline): LGHNA, YNFKEQ. This CDR3 region has 17 residues. The DNA for the CDR3 is TGTACCAGCAGCCAAGATTTTAGGGCGATGAACACCGGGGAGCTGTTTTTT. It codes for CTSSQDFRAMNTGELFF.

V usage is TRBV5-4 and J usage is TRBJ2-1; D tentatively fits TRBD1 or TRBD2 (7 bases each). This CDR3 spans 17 amino acids. Per the germline V gene, CDR1 is SGHNT and CDR2 is YYREEE (reference sequence). The germline V and J ends were trimmed by 4 bases and 0 bases, with 17 bases remaining between them. CDR3 protein: CASSGGRGGSSYNEQFF. DNA of the CDR3: TGTGCCAGCAGCGGGGGCAGGGGGGGTAGCTCCTACAATGAGCAGTTCTTC. Combining the CDR3 with reference TRBV5-4 and TRBJ2-1 gives the whole variable domain ETGVTQSPTHLIKTRGQQVTLRCSSQSGHNTVSWYQQALGQGPQFIFQYYREEENGRGNFPPRFSGLQFPNYSSELNVNALELDDSALYLCASSGGRGGSSYNEQFFGPGTRLTVL.

Comments on this clonotype: An end of the junction does not agree with germline; a read error may underlie this. The chain joins TRBV6-2 or TRBV6-3 to TRBJ1-4; tentative D call: TRBD1 (6 bases). The CDR3 extends over 16 amino acids. The germline V gene has CDR1 MNHEY and CDR2 SVGEGT. The CDR3 region has the DNA TGTACCAGCAGTGACGTACAGGGACTGGATAATGAAAAACTGTTCTTT. It translates to CTSSDVQGLDNEKLFF.

Turning to this clonotype: This CDR3 fails to terminate in the conserved phenylalanine or tryptophan, so it likely reflects a read error. This rearrangement joins TRBV20-1 to TRBJ2-7, with D possibly TRBD2 on 7 matching bases. CDR3 length equals 14 residues. Germline CDR1 and CDR2: DFQATT and SNEGSKA (reference sequence). This CDR3 reads CSTRQVGGPHEQYL. CDR3 bases: TGCAGTACTAGGCAGGTCGGGGGGCCGCACGAGCAGTACCTC.

Ten or more counts support this clonotype. The chain recombines TRBV29-1 with TRBJ2-1; no reliable D call. Per the germline V gene, CDR1 is SQVTM and CDR2 is ANQGSEA. V dropped 7 bases and J dropped 0 bases, with 13 bases sitting between them. The length of the CDR3 is 14 residues. CDR3 DNA sequence: TGCAGCGCTGAGGTGGGCCTCTCCTACAATGAGCAGTTCTTC. This encodes CSAEVGLSYNEQFF.

To note about this clonotype: Possible read error: a much larger clone is one base away. CDR3 nucleotide sequence: TGCAGTGCTCTACCAGACGTTGAAGCTTTCTTT. This gives the protein CSALPDVEAFF. The V call is TRBV20-1, the J call TRBJ1-1; D is uncertain. The length of the CDR3 is 11 residues. V gave up 5 bases and J gave up 7 bases, with 11 bases separating them. The germline CDR1 and CDR2 sequences are DFQATT and SNEGSKA (reference sequence).

J is TRBJ2-5 and V is TRBV4-2, with TRBD2 matching 11 bases. The CDR3 is 18 residues long. The germline V gene has CDR1 LGHNA and CDR2 YNFKEQ. The V segment lost 0 bases and the J segment 5 bases; nucleotides outside the gene matches: 11. The CDR3 sequence: CASSQDMGSGGAQETQYF. The DNA for the CDR3 is TGTGCCAGCAGCCAAGATATGGGTAGCGGGGGGGCCCAGGAGACCCAGTACTTC.

V is TRBV4-1 and J is TRBJ2-3, with TRBD2 matching 7 bases. Losses at the gene ends were 3 bases for V and 3 bases for J; bases not matched to a gene: 9. This CDR3 comprises 16 residues. Germline-derived CDR1 and CDR2 are MGHRA and YSYEKL. In nucleotides, the CDR3 is TGCGCCAGCAGCCAGCGGATTAGCGGGTATACAGATACGCAGTATTTT. Its translation is CASSQRISGYTDTQYF.

This clonotype was found many times. V is TRBV29-1 and J is TRBJ1-1; no firm D call. Trimming cost V 8 bases and J 0 bases, with 10 bases left between them. The CDR3 extends over 12 amino acids. Germline CDR1 reads SQVTM; CDR2 reads ANQGSEA. The CDR3 nucleotides read TGCAGCTCAAGGACGGTGAACACTGAAGCTTTCTTT. Protein product: CSSRTVNTEAFF. Using reference TRBV29-1 and TRBJ1-1 for the parts outside the CDR3, the full variable domain is SAVISQKPSRDICQRGTSLTIQCQVDSQVTMMFWYRQQPGQSLTLIATANQGSEATYESGFVIDKFPISRPNLTFSTLTVSNMSPEDSSIYLCSSRTVNTEAFFGQGTRLTVV.

This clonotype has only a few counts. A much more abundant neighbour one base away suggests this may be a read error. The V and J genes are TRBV29-1 and TRBJ2-5, with 12 bases aligning to TRBD2. Losses at the gene ends were 2 bases for V and 9 bases for J; bases not matched to a gene: 7. CDR3 length equals 14 residues. Germline lookup yields CDR1 SQVTM and CDR2 ANQGSEA. CDR3 DNA sequence: TGCAGCGTTGAAAGCCAACTAGCGGGAGGAGCCCAGTACTTC. Translation gives CSVESQLAGGAQYF.

The V gene is TRBV24-1, the J gene TRBJ1-1; weak D call: TRBD1 (6 bases). Trimming removed 9 bases from V and 1 base from J, with 14 bases in between. Germline-derived CDR1 and CDR2 are KGHDR and SFDVKD. This CDR3 spans 14 amino acids. CDR3 region: CATQLLDRNTEAFF. CDR3 bases: TGTGCCACCCAACTATTGGACAGGAACACTGAAGCTTTCTTT.

Notes on this clonotype: The junction shows a germline mismatch at one end, possibly a read error. This rearrangement joins TRBV5-1 to TRBJ2-3; D not certain. This CDR3 comprises 14 residues. Germline CDR1 is SGHRS and CDR2 is YFSETQ. The CDR3 sequence: CAISLEDPTDTQYF. CDR3 in DNA: TGCGCCATCAGCTTGGAAGACCCCACAGATACGCAGTATTTT.

This clonotype has just a few counts. The CDR3 carries no conserved terminal phenylalanine or tryptophan, so it likely arises from a read error. This chain connects TRBV6-2 or TRBV6-3 to TRBJ1-1; D unclear. The CDR3 has 14 amino acids. The V gene's germline CDR1 is MNHEY and CDR2 SVGEGT. The V gene lost 2 bases and the J gene lost 6 bases, with 13 bases spanning the gap. The CDR3 DNA follows: TGTGCCAGCAGTTACCTCATGGTTCGACCTGAAGCTTTCCTT. It is translated as CASSYLMVRPEAFL.

Notes on this clonotype: At one end the junction does not follow the germline gene, possibly because of a read error. The chain is built from TRBV4-1 and TRBJ2-7; 7 nucleotides match TRBD1. CDR3 length equals 16 residues. The germline V gene has CDR1 MGHRA and CDR2 YSYEKL. The CDR3 coding sequence is TGCGCCAGCAGCCAAGACGAGACAGGACAGGCCTACGAGCACTATTTC. Its protein is CASSQDETGQAYEHYF.

The chain carries TRBV5-1 and TRBJ2-3, with D maybe TRBD2 (5 bases). CDR1 is SGHRS and CDR2 is YFSETQ in the germline V gene. This CDR3 contains 16 residues. V lost 0 bases and J 2 bases, leaving 13 bases between the germline ends. The CDR3 sequence is CASSLGIPGYTDTQYF. In DNA, the CDR3 is TGCGCCAGCAGCTTGGGAATACCGGGATACACAGATACGCAGTATTTT.